This record concerns one TCR beta chain sequence. What it binds is not known. These data are taken from a study of T and B cells in COVID-19 patients. At the level of the study: At median age about 37 years, recovered patients were younger than active-infection patients at 67. Comorbidities linked to unfavorable COVID-19 outcome were present in about 90% of the 20 active-infection patients.

TRB was amplified from roughly 250-500 ng of blood genomic DNA. The germline V gene encodes CDR1 ENHRY and CDR2 SYGVKD. The trim removed 3 bases at V and 2 bases at J, leaving 6 bases unmatched. CDR3 size: 15 residues. TRB rearrangements were amplified by multiplex PCR with BIOMED2 TRB-A/B primers. TCRdb independently ran MiXCR on the multiplex PCR reads; one entry per CDR3 protein. The sample lists 4,500 to 5,500 distinct CDR3 sequences; about 26% were seen once. Study findings and constraints: Highly clonal in active COVID-19, TRB repertoires exceeded healthy-donor diversity and richness at recovery.

V usage is TRBV10-3 and J usage is TRBJ2-5; 7 nucleotides match TRBD1. The clonotype was recovered from a human donor with active COVID-19. Sequencing input: blood. The DNA of the CDR3 is TGTGCCATCAGTGATAATGAGGGACAGCAAGAGACCCAGTACTTC. Encoded protein: CAISDNEGQQETQYF.